The source of this T cell receptor beta chain is a study of PD-1 blockade in classical Hodgkin lymphoma. Overall study findings and caveats: Newly diagnosed and completely responding patients shared comparable baseline diversity. TCR diversity rose significantly by C4D1 in CD4+ but not CD8+ cells. The drivers behind the repertoire differences, possibly disease activity or prior therapy, remain undefined.

This sample's time point: cycle 4 day 1 (C4D1), after more than five weeks of nivolumab. Autologous stem cell transplantation was followed by relapse in every patient, and brentuximab vedotin exposure varied. This CDR3 comprises 14 residues. The germline V gene has CDR1 LGHNA and CDR2 YSLEER. V lost 5 bases, J lost 9 bases, and 17 bases lay in between. Notes on this clone: The antigen remains unidentified.

TCRdb keeps only in-frame clones here, not all; method: immunoSEQ multiplex PCR. This sample has about 110,000 clones, with approximately 89% found just once. This chain uses TRBV4-3 with TRBJ2-1; tentative D call: TRBD2 (6 bases). The receptor was derived from a human donor with classical Hodgkin lymphoma. Sequencing used peripheral blood mononuclear cells (PBMCs), obtained before the fourth cycle of nivolumab. CDR3 residues: CASSTGLESTEQFF. CDR3 in DNA: TGCGCCAGCAGCACGGGACTGGAAAGCACTGAGCAGTTCTTC.